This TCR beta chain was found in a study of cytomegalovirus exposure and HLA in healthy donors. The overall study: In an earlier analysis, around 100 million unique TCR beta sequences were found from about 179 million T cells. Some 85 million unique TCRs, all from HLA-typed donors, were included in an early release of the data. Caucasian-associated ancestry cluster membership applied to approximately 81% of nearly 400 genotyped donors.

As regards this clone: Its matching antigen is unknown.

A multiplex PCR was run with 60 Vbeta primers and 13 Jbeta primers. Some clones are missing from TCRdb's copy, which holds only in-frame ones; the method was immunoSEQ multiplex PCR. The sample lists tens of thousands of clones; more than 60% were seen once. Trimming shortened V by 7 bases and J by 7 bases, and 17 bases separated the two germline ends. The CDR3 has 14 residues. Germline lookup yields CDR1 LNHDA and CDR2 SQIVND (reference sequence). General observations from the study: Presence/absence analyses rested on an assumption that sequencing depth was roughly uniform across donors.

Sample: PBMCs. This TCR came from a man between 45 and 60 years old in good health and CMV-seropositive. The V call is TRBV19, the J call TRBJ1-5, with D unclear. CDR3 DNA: TGTGCCAGTAATCGGGGAGAGGTTAGGCAGCCCCAGCATTTT. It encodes CASNRGEVRQPQHF.